Given below is one T cell receptor beta chain in context. Original handling: Reference gene primer amplification gave estimated nucleated cell counts. TCRdb's table, derived via immunoSEQ multiplex PCR, lists solely in-frame clones and lacks some. The DNA gave D and trimming, while V, J and clone size come from that table. The data contain under 200,000 clones, over 70% of them singletons. This specimen belongs to a study of blood T cell repertoires in COVID-19. Losses at the gene ends were 4 bases for V and 5 bases for J; bases not matched to a gene: 4. The CDR3 is 15 residues long. Germline V lookup: CDR1 KGHDR, CDR2 SFDVKD.

This rearrangement joins TRBV24-1 to TRBJ2-1; 10 bases line up with TRBD1. The specimen sequenced was peripheral blood. The clonotype originates from a man aged 55 to 69 with acute or convalescent COVID-19. The CDR3 sequence is CATSDAGQGDNEQFF. The CDR3 nucleotides read TGTGCCACCAGTGACGCTGGACAGGGGGACAATGAGCAGTTCTTC.